This TCR beta chain originates from a study of T cell responses to AZD1222 COVID-19 vaccine. Across the study: Both about-4-week and about-12-week second-dose recipients were combined.

Per germline, CDR1 GTSNPN and CDR2 SVGIG (reference sequence). The CDR3 extends over 10 amino acids. The V end lost 8 bases, the J end lost 9 bases, and 13 bases lay between the germline ends. To note about this clone: Antigen: not known.

General observations from the study: At study baseline, merely six AZD1222 recipients were seropositive. There were mostly white British donors and more females than males, and clonal diversity was possibly underestimated.

TCRdb's copy holds only in-frame clones and misses some; the assay was immunoSEQ multiplex PCR. The sample lists 100,000 to 150,000 clones, less than 95% occurring once. The starting material was peripheral blood, obtained on day 0 of AZD1222 vaccination. V gene TRBV30 combines with J gene TRBJ1-2, with unresolved D. This receptor was obtained from an adult in good health. The CDR3 region has the DNA TGTGCCACGGAGGCAGCTAGCTACACCTTC. The encoded protein is CATEAASYTF.